This TCR beta chain was observed in a study of response to subunit inactivated influenza vaccine. After removal of 2 bases from V and 7 bases from J, the junction contained 7 bases not matched to a gene. Germline V gene data show CDR1 as SEHNR and CDR2 as FQNEAQ (reference sequence). CDR3 length: 14 residues. In TCRdb, the RT-PCR reads were re-called with MiXCR into one record per CDR3 protein. This table has 490,000 or so distinct CDR3 sequences, 6.5% to 8% appearing once. The chain is built from TRBV7-9 and TRBJ2-5; 7 bases line up with TRBD1. The source of this sequence is a man between 50 and 69 years old who received an inactivated influenza vaccine. The sequences come from PBMCs from blood, collected around 25 months after vaccination. CDR3 nucleotide sequence: TGTGCCAGCAGCTTAAAGACAGGGATTGCGACCCAGTACTTC. It is translated as CASSLKTGIATQYF.